This is a list of T cell receptor beta chains from one sample in a study of blood T cell repertoires in COVID-19. The data were produced by immunoSEQ multiplex PCR, yet TCRdb's version contains in-frame clones alone and is incomplete. Counted here are 25,000 or so clones, 85% to 95% occurring once; the ten biggest clones make up around 4%. The sequenced sample consisted of peripheral blood. All receptors come from a woman in her forties or fifties with active COVID-19. Both conserved end residues are trimmed from each CDR3. The order of the fields is CDR3 protein, V gene, CDR3 length, J gene.

cdr3_aa: ASSVTEETQY
v_call: TRBV9
cdr3_length: 10
j_call: TRBJ2-5

cdr3_aa: ASSPGQGGFYGYT
v_call: TRBV6-5
cdr3_length: 13
j_call: TRBJ1-2

cdr3_aa: ASRQESTRPANVLT
v_call: TRBV4-1
cdr3_length: 14
j_call: TRBJ2-6

cdr3_aa: ASSAITDTQY
v_call: TRBV7-9
cdr3_length: 10
j_call: TRBJ2-3

cdr3_aa: ASSLLEETGELF
v_call: TRBV7-9
cdr3_length: 12
j_call: TRBJ2-2

cdr3_aa: ASTPFGGRFYEQY
v_call: TRBV6-2/TRBV6-3
cdr3_length: 13
j_call: TRBJ2-7

cdr3_aa: ASSQDGSSGGVGEQF
v_call: TRBV4-2
cdr3_length: 15
j_call: TRBJ2-1

cdr3_aa: ASSNPPGTSGGQETQY
v_call: TRBV5-8
cdr3_length: 16
j_call: TRBJ2-5

cdr3_aa: ASSNPGRNEQY
v_call: TRBV19
cdr3_length: 11
j_call: TRBJ2-7

cdr3_aa: ASSPREGRETQY
v_call: TRBV7-9
cdr3_length: 12
j_call: TRBJ2-5

cdr3_aa: ASSQARSLSTDTQY
v_call: TRBV3-1/TRBV3-2
cdr3_length: 14
j_call: TRBJ2-3

cdr3_aa: ATTTGYNEQF
v_call: TRBV6-5
cdr3_length: 10
j_call: TRBJ2-1

cdr3_aa: SASKQGTDTQY
v_call: TRBV20-1
cdr3_length: 11
j_call: TRBJ2-3

cdr3_aa: ASSLPRFEQY
v_call: TRBV28
cdr3_length: 10
j_call: TRBJ2-7

cdr3_aa: ASRPGQGRDEQF
v_call: TRBV6-5
cdr3_length: 12
j_call: TRBJ2-1

cdr3_aa: AISGRGPGIYNEQF
v_call: TRBV10-3
cdr3_length: 14
j_call: TRBJ2-1

cdr3_aa: ASSSTGADTQY
v_call: TRBV5-1
cdr3_length: 11
j_call: TRBJ2-3

cdr3_aa: SDPTSGRDEQY
v_call: TRBV29-1
cdr3_length: 11
j_call: TRBJ2-7

cdr3_aa: ATSLMTGDEQF
v_call: TRBV24-1
cdr3_length: 11
j_call: TRBJ2-1

cdr3_aa: ASGKGTPYNSPLH
v_call: TRBV28
cdr3_length: 13
j_call: TRBJ1-6

cdr3_aa: ASSLAGQPQH
v_call: TRBV6-5
cdr3_length: 10
j_call: TRBJ1-5

cdr3_aa: ASNVQGAGELF
v_call: TRBV5-1
cdr3_length: 11
j_call: TRBJ2-2

cdr3_aa: ANQGVSNYGYT
v_call: TRBV27
cdr3_length: 11
j_call: TRBJ1-2

cdr3_aa: ASSYYRGQNTEAF
v_call: TRBV4-1
cdr3_length: 13
j_call: TRBJ1-1

cdr3_aa: ASSGSTGNYGYT
v_call: TRBV18
cdr3_length: 12
j_call: TRBJ1-2

cdr3_aa: ASSFGLLQETQY
v_call: TRBV5-8
cdr3_length: 12
j_call: TRBJ2-5

cdr3_aa: ASSPNIRTGPTEAF
v_call: TRBV7-9
cdr3_length: 14
j_call: TRBJ1-1

cdr3_aa: ASSPRGQGLSEQY
v_call: TRBV13
cdr3_length: 13
j_call: TRBJ2-7

cdr3_aa: ATSRGEGGTDTQY
v_call: TRBV15
cdr3_length: 13
j_call: TRBJ2-3

cdr3_aa: ASSPPSGNEQF
v_call: TRBV18
cdr3_length: 11
j_call: TRBJ2-1

cdr3_aa: SVTGIAKNIQY
v_call: TRBV29-1
cdr3_length: 11
j_call: TRBJ2-4

cdr3_aa: ASNNRGSTDTQY
v_call: TRBV19
cdr3_length: 12
j_call: TRBJ2-3

cdr3_aa: ASSRGSTDTQY
v_call: TRBV11-2
cdr3_length: 11
j_call: TRBJ2-3

cdr3_aa: ASNEGRGNGKLF
v_call: TRBV6-5
cdr3_length: 12
j_call: TRBJ1-4

cdr3_aa: ASSLLGDTGELF
v_call: TRBV5-1
cdr3_length: 12
j_call: TRBJ2-2

cdr3_aa: SGSGHSTDTQY
v_call: TRBV29-1
cdr3_length: 11
j_call: TRBJ2-3

cdr3_aa: ASSQGQPQETQY
v_call: TRBV18
cdr3_length: 12
j_call: TRBJ2-5

cdr3_aa: ASRLGREFNEQF
v_call: TRBV28
cdr3_length: 12
j_call: TRBJ2-1

cdr3_aa: SASTHYSGKYNEQF
v_call: TRBV20-1
cdr3_length: 14
j_call: TRBJ2-1

cdr3_aa: ASSQTGETQY
v_call: TRBV3-1/TRBV3-2
cdr3_length: 10
j_call: TRBJ2-5

cdr3_aa: ASSLALGQLRNEQY
v_call: TRBV7-2
cdr3_length: 14
j_call: TRBJ2-7

cdr3_aa: ASRRVAGDNEQF
v_call: TRBV6-5
cdr3_length: 12
j_call: TRBJ2-1

cdr3_aa: ASTQLGVSGNTIY
v_call: TRBV6-6
cdr3_length: 13
j_call: TRBJ1-3

cdr3_aa: ASSQTRGAGNQPQH
v_call: TRBV19
cdr3_length: 14
j_call: TRBJ1-5

cdr3_aa: ASNRENEQF
v_call: TRBV28
cdr3_length: 9
j_call: TRBJ2-1

cdr3_aa: ATSRDRVFQY
v_call: TRBV15
cdr3_length: 10
j_call: TRBJ2-7

cdr3_aa: ASSSSSGGAQETQY
v_call: TRBV6-2/TRBV6-3
cdr3_length: 14
j_call: TRBJ2-5